These 2 T cell receptor beta chains share one sample of origin, sequenced in a study of blood T cells in healthy people across ages (dated by TCRdb to the mid-2010s). The library was produced with 5' RACE. The instrument was an Illumina HiSeq 2500. A second PCR of about 7 to 12 cycles was performed with a sample-barcoded 5' primer and a J-beta primer mix. TCRdb's own reprocessing of the public reads used fastp at Q25 and MiXCR and kept productive beta chains. Entries are consolidated by CDR3 protein sequence, retaining the most common genes and DNA. Recorded for this sample are around 1,100,000 distinct CDR3 sequences; roughly two fifths of them occurred a single time. Around 14% of the sample is taken by the ten largest. Sequencing was performed on blood. Source of these receptors: a man aged 18 to 29 in good health.

This clonotype was counted a single time. The chain joins TRBV6-2 or TRBV6-3 to TRBJ1-4; tentative D call: TRBD1 (5 bases). Deletions cut 2 bases from V and 8 bases from J, with 15 bases between. Per the germline V gene, CDR1 is MNHEY and CDR2 is SVGEGT. The CDR3 contains 15 residues. CDR3 coding DNA: TGTGCCAGCAGTTACCGGGGCAGGGCGGAAGAAAAACTGTTTTTT. Translation gives CASSYRGRAEEKLFF.

The chain has TRBV12-3 or TRBV12-4 and TRBJ1-5; no clear D. This CDR3 has 16 residues. Trimming stripped 3 bases from V and 1 base from J, with 13 bases between. This chain's CDR3 is CASSLAGGPSNQPQHF. The DNA for the CDR3 is TGTGCCAGCAGTTTGGCAGGTGGCCCAAGCAATCAGCCCCAGCATTTT.